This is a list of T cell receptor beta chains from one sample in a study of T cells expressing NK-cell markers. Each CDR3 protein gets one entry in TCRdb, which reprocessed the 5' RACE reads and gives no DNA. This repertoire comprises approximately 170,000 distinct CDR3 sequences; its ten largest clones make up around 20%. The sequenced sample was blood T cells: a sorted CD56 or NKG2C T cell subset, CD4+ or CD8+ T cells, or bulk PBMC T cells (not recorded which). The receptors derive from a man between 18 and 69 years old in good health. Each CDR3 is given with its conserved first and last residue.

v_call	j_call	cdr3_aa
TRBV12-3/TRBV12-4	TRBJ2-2	CASRPTGTGELFF
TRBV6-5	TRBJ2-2	CASSYKQGVGELFF
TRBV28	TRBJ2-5	CASSSPPRDQETQYF
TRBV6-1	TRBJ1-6	CASNLSPTFNSPLHF
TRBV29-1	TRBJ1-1	CSTRTPQNTEAFF
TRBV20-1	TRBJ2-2	CSAGRERLRELFF
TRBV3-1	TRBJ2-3	CASSRAGATDTQYF
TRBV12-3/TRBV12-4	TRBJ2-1	CASSFGSAVEQFF
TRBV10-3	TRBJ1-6	CAISEDSSSYNSPLHF
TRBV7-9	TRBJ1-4	CASSLSGANSNEKLFF
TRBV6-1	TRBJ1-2	CASSVGRTYYGYTF
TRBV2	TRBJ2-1	CASSGVAYNEQFF
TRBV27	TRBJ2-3	CASSWYKLDTQYF
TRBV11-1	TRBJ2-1	CASSLGPDRGLYNEQFF
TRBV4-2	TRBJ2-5	CASSQDHGGVQETQYF
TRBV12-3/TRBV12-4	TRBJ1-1	CASSSGQGSYTEAFF
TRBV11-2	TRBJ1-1	CASSVDVTNTEAFF
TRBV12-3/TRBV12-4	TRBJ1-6	CASSLSGSGNSPLHF
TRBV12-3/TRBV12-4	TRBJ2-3	CASSPPRFGDTQYF
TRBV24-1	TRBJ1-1	CATSARQANTEAFF
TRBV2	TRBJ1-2	CASSGTGYYGYTF
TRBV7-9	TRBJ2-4	CASSSDRFLAKNIQYF
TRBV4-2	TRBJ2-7	CASSQGGGGTYEQYF
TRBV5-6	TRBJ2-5	CASSLSGFGETQYF
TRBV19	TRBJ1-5	CASSSSPRGNQPQHF
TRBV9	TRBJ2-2	CASSPRWRNTGELFF
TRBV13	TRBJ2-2	CASSLAGIGELFF
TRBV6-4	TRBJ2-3	CASSPHTGQGTDTQYF
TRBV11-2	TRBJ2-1	CASSVTSGGADEQFF
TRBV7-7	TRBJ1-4	CASSASPGQGNEKLFF
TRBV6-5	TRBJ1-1	CASSLSSLVGTEAFF
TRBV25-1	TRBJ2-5	CASSPRTTPTKETQYF
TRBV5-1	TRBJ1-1	CASSPWTGPENTEAFF
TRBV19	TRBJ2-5	CASTPENQETQYF
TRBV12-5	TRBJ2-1	CASGGTSGGASYNEQFF
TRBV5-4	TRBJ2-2	CASSHVGTQNTGELFF
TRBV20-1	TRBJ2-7	CSASVDRRDYEQYF
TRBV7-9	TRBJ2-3	CASSLGGLAGNTDTQYF
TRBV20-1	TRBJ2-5	CSAKRGPAETQYF
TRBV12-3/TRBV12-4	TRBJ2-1	CASSYPTGRNEQFF
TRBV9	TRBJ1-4	CASSRDRSSEKLFF
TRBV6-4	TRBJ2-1	CASSDGSGGYNEQFF
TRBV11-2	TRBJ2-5	CASSLVYSGLQETQYF
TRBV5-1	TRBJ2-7	CASSLAGLAADEQYF
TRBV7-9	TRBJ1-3	CASSLDGYSGNTIYF
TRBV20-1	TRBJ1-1	CSARPTGDTEAFF
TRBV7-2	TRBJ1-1	CASRDSGLNTEAFF
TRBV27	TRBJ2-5	CASRGNLGQETQYF
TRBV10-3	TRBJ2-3	CAISEVGGGSTDTQYF
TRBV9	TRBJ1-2	CASSPSGTGGAYGYTF
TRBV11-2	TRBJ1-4	CASTPGGANEKLFF
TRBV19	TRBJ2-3	CASSLRDSTDTQYF
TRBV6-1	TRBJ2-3	CASNSGVTGDTQYF
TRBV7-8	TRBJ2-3	CASSLRTEVDTQYF
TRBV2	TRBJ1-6	CASSDSDHNSPLHF
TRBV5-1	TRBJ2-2	CASGVSNTGELFF
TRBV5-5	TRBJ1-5	CASSPGSSNQPQHF
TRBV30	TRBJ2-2	CAWSVQGRVTGELFF
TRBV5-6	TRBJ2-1	CASSRQRTGYNEQFF